These T cell receptor beta chains were read from a single sample in a study of CD8 T cells in Susac syndrome. TCRdb re-called the immunoSEQ multiplex PCR reads with MiXCR, one entry per CDR3 protein. Among around 170,000 distinct CDR3 sequences listed, approximately 94% were seen once. What was sequenced was CD4+ T cells from PBMCs. The receptors come from a human donor with Susac syndrome. The CDR3 runs from the conserved cysteine through the conserved F or W. A D gene is named only where the DNA matches it firmly. The size entry is marked missing in some rows and otherwise reads once, few, many or a size class.

d_gene: NA; v_gene: TRBV20-1; j_gene: TRBJ1-5; abundance: NA; CDR3aa: CSATRGWGNQPQHF; CDR3nt: TGCAGTGCTACGCGGGGGTGGGGCAATCAGCCCCAGCATTTT
d_gene: TRBD1; v_gene: TRBV7-9; j_gene: TRBJ2-7; abundance: NA; CDR3aa: CASSLVAGQGSEQYF; CDR3nt: TGTGCCAGCAGCTTAGTCGCGGGACAGGGATCCGAGCAGTACTTC
d_gene: TRBD1; v_gene: TRBV30; j_gene: TRBJ2-1; abundance: once; CDR3aa: CAWTPTGLSYNEQFF; CDR3nt: TGTGCCTGGACTCCGACAGGGCTCTCCTACAATGAGCAGTTCTTC
d_gene: NA; v_gene: TRBV20-1; j_gene: TRBJ2-5; abundance: NA; CDR3aa: CSARGGTAASQETQYF; CDR3nt: TGCAGTGCTAGAGGCGGGACTGCAGCATCTCAAGAGACCCAGTACTTC
d_gene: NA; v_gene: TRBV10-3; j_gene: TRBJ2-5; abundance: NA; CDR3aa: CATRADTTQYF; CDR3nt: TGTGCCACCAGAGCAGACACTACCCAGTACTTC
d_gene: NA; v_gene: TRBV6-5; j_gene: TRBJ2-1; abundance: NA; CDR3aa: CASSSPATSYEQFF; CDR3nt: TGTGCCAGCAGTTCCCCGGCTACATCTTACGAGCAGTTCTTC
d_gene: NA; v_gene: TRBV29-1; j_gene: TRBJ2-2; abundance: once; CDR3aa: CSVVERTNTGELFF; CDR3nt: TGCAGCGTTGTGGAGCGGACGAACACCGGGGAGCTGTTTTTT
d_gene: TRBD1; v_gene: TRBV10-3; j_gene: TRBJ2-2; abundance: NA; CDR3aa: CAISESTGTGELFF; CDR3nt: TGTGCCATCAGTGAGTCGACAGGGACCGGGGAGCTGTTTTTT
d_gene: NA; v_gene: TRBV30; j_gene: TRBJ1-6; abundance: NA; CDR3aa: CASDRLNSPLHF; CDR3nt: TGTGCCTCTGACCGGCTTAATTCACCCCTCCACTTT
d_gene: NA; v_gene: TRBV4-3; j_gene: TRBJ1-1; abundance: NA; CDR3aa: CASSQDTANTEAFF; CDR3nt: TGCGCCAGCAGCCAAGATACAGCTAACACTGAAGCTTTCTTT
d_gene: NA; v_gene: TRBV9; j_gene: TRBJ2-5; abundance: NA; CDR3aa: CASSVTGVRVLETQYF; CDR3nt: TGTGCCAGCAGCGTAACGGGCGTTCGGGTCTTAGAGACCCAGTACTTC
d_gene: NA; v_gene: TRBV19; j_gene: TRBJ2-7; abundance: NA; CDR3aa: CARLDDGSYEQYF; CDR3nt: TGTGCCAGACTTGACGATGGTTCCTACGAGCAGTACTTC
d_gene: NA; v_gene: TRBV5-1; j_gene: TRBJ2-1; abundance: NA; CDR3aa: CASSPGLLSSYNEQFF; CDR3nt: TGCGCCAGCAGTCCGGGACTTTTGAGCTCCTACAATGAGCAGTTCTTC
d_gene: NA; v_gene: TRBV7-3; j_gene: TRBJ1-6; abundance: NA; CDR3aa: CASSHTPAGTPLHF; CDR3nt: TGTGCCAGCAGCCACACCCCTGCTGGGACACCCCTCCACTTT
d_gene: TRBD1; v_gene: TRBV10-3; j_gene: TRBJ2-5; abundance: NA; CDR3aa: CAITSRQGETQYF; CDR3nt: TGTGCCATCACGAGTCGACAGGGAGAGACCCAGTACTTC
d_gene: TRBD2; v_gene: TRBV12-3/TRBV12-4; j_gene: TRBJ2-1; abundance: NA; CDR3aa: CASRPSGGADEQFF; CDR3nt: TGTGCCAGCAGGCCTAGCGGGGGGGCCGATGAGCAGTTCTTC
d_gene: TRBD2; v_gene: TRBV28; j_gene: TRBJ2-3; abundance: NA; CDR3aa: CASEVAGGNTDTQYF; CDR3nt: TGTGCCAGCGAAGTAGCGGGGGGAAACACAGATACGCAGTATTTT
d_gene: NA; v_gene: TRBV6-1; j_gene: TRBJ2-4; abundance: NA; CDR3aa: CASRPPSWGVKNIQYF; CDR3nt: TGTGCCAGCAGACCACCTTCCTGGGGGGTCAAAAACATTCAGTACTTC
d_gene: NA; v_gene: TRBV7-7; j_gene: TRBJ2-1; abundance: NA; CDR3aa: CASSPDRSSYNEQFF; CDR3nt: TGTGCCAGCAGCCCTGACCGGAGCTCCTACAATGAGCAGTTCTTC
d_gene: NA; v_gene: TRBV13; j_gene: TRBJ2-5; abundance: NA; CDR3aa: CASSFTGRYETQYF; CDR3nt: TGTGCCAGCAGCTTCACAGGGCGGTACGAGACCCAGTACTTC
d_gene: NA; v_gene: TRBV3-1; j_gene: TRBJ2-5; abundance: NA; CDR3aa: CASSQDLTGGLETQYF; CDR3nt: TGTGCCAGCAGCCAAGATCTTACGGGGGGCTTAGAGACCCAGTACTTC
d_gene: TRBD2; v_gene: TRBV4-2; j_gene: TRBJ2-5; abundance: NA; CDR3aa: CASSHGLGLAGGLKSETQYF; CDR3nt: TGTGCCAGCAGCCACGGATTGGGACTAGCGGGGGGCCTTAAGTCAGAGACCCAGTACTTC
d_gene: TRBD2; v_gene: TRBV29-1; j_gene: TRBJ2-6; abundance: NA; CDR3aa: CSVPIGGTGANVLTF; CDR3nt: TGCAGCGTCCCGATCGGGGGGACTGGGGCCAACGTCCTGACTTTC
d_gene: NA; v_gene: TRBV6-2/TRBV6-3; j_gene: TRBJ2-2; abundance: NA; CDR3aa: CASSPSGPTGELFF; CDR3nt: TGTGCCAGCAGTCCCTCGGGGCCCACCGGGGAGCTGTTTTTT
d_gene: NA; v_gene: TRBV12-3/TRBV12-4; j_gene: TRBJ2-7; abundance: once; CDR3aa: CASSRMDREGEQYF; CDR3nt: TGTGCCAGCAGTCGTATGGACCGGGAAGGCGAGCAGTACTTC
d_gene: TRBD1; v_gene: TRBV12-3/TRBV12-4; j_gene: TRBJ1-2; abundance: NA; CDR3aa: CASMLRWTGRYGYTF; CDR3nt: TGTGCCAGCATGCTTCGTTGGACAGGGCGATATGGCTACACCTTC
d_gene: TRBD2; v_gene: TRBV4-2; j_gene: TRBJ2-1; abundance: once; CDR3aa: CASSQTRGGAWVNEQFF; CDR3nt: TGTGCCAGCAGCCAGACCCGCGGGGGGGCGTGGGTCAATGAGCAGTTCTTC
d_gene: NA; v_gene: TRBV3-1; j_gene: TRBJ1-1; abundance: NA; CDR3aa: CASGSLNTEAFF; CDR3nt: TGTGCCAGCGGGTCCCTGAACACTGAAGCTTTCTTT
d_gene: NA; v_gene: TRBV6-2/TRBV6-3; j_gene: TRBJ1-3; abundance: NA; CDR3aa: CASVSRAGNTIYF; CDR3nt: TGTGCCAGCGTCTCTCGGGCTGGAAACACCATATATTTT
d_gene: NA; v_gene: TRBV5-1; j_gene: TRBJ2-1; abundance: NA; CDR3aa: CASSGQGPEQFF; CDR3nt: TGCGCCAGCAGCGGTCAGGGTCCTGAGCAGTTCTTC
d_gene: TRBD1; v_gene: TRBV18; j_gene: TRBJ1-5; abundance: NA; CDR3aa: CASSLGIRGGNQPQHF; CDR3nt: TGTGCCAGCTCACTCGGTATCAGGGGGGGCAATCAGCCCCAGCATTTT
d_gene: NA; v_gene: TRBV20-1; j_gene: TRBJ2-5; abundance: once; CDR3aa: CSARGGGATYQETQYF; CDR3nt: TGCAGTGCTAGGGGAGGCGGGGCTACGTACCAAGAGACCCAGTACTTC
d_gene: TRBD2; v_gene: TRBV20-1; j_gene: TRBJ2-3; abundance: NA; CDR3aa: CSAKGSGAITDTQYF; CDR3nt: TGCAGTGCTAAGGGAAGCGGGGCGATCACAGATACGCAGTATTTT
d_gene: TRBD2; v_gene: TRBV9; j_gene: TRBJ2-5; abundance: NA; CDR3aa: CASSVGLAGNEETQYF; CDR3nt: TGTGCCAGCAGCGTAGGTCTAGCGGGGAACGAAGAGACCCAGTACTTC
d_gene: TRBD2; v_gene: TRBV12-3/TRBV12-4; j_gene: TRBJ2-3; abundance: once; CDR3aa: CASSSGGPTDTQYF; CDR3nt: TGTGCCAGCAGTTCGGGGGGACCCACAGATACGCAGTATTTT
d_gene: NA; v_gene: TRBV29-1; j_gene: TRBJ2-7; abundance: once; CDR3aa: CSVEGDASYEQYF; CDR3nt: TGCAGCGTGGAAGGGGACGCCAGCTACGAGCAGTACTTC
d_gene: TRBD2; v_gene: TRBV2; j_gene: TRBJ2-5; abundance: NA; CDR3aa: CASSTSAGQETQYF; CDR3nt: TGTGCCAGCAGTACTAGCGCCGGCCAAGAGACCCAGTACTTC
d_gene: NA; v_gene: TRBV20-1; j_gene: TRBJ1-6; abundance: NA; CDR3aa: CSAGRMNSPLHF; CDR3nt: TGCAGTGCGGGACGGATGAATTCACCCCTCCACTTT
d_gene: TRBD2; v_gene: TRBV4-3; j_gene: TRBJ2-7; abundance: NA; CDR3aa: CASSQDLTSGYEQYF; CDR3nt: TGCGCCAGCAGCCAAGATCTCACTAGCGGCTACGAGCAGTACTTC
d_gene: TRBD2; v_gene: TRBV12-3/TRBV12-4; j_gene: TRBJ2-7; abundance: NA; CDR3aa: CASSFLHLTSSYEQYF; CDR3nt: TGTGCCAGCAGTTTTCTGCACCTGACTAGCTCTTACGAGCAGTACTTC
d_gene: TRBD1; v_gene: TRBV4-1; j_gene: TRBJ1-1; abundance: NA; CDR3aa: CASSPHRGTEAFF; CDR3nt: TGCGCCAGCAGCCCTCACAGGGGTACTGAAGCTTTCTTT
d_gene: NA; v_gene: TRBV6-5; j_gene: TRBJ2-2; abundance: NA; CDR3aa: CASRPGGANTGELFF; CDR3nt: TGTGCCAGCAGGCCTGGCGGGGCGAACACCGGGGAGCTGTTTTTT
d_gene: NA; v_gene: TRBV5-1; j_gene: TRBJ1-6; abundance: once; CDR3aa: CASTVGENSPLHF; CDR3nt: TGCGCCAGCACCGTTGGGGAGAATTCACCCCTCCACTTT
d_gene: TRBD1; v_gene: TRBV4-2; j_gene: TRBJ1-5; abundance: once; CDR3aa: CASSQGDRGVKQPQHF; CDR3nt: TGTGCCAGCAGCCAAGGGGACAGGGGGGTAAAGCAGCCCCAGCATTTT
d_gene: NA; v_gene: TRBV29-1; j_gene: TRBJ2-2; abundance: NA; CDR3aa: CSVEQGAGELFF; CDR3nt: TGCAGCGTTGAACAGGGAGCCGGGGAGCTGTTTTTT
d_gene: TRBD2; v_gene: TRBV6-6; j_gene: TRBJ2-3; abundance: NA; CDR3aa: CASSPGLAGDSDTQYF; CDR3nt: TGTGCCAGCAGTCCAGGACTAGCGGGGGATTCGGATACGCAGTATTTT
d_gene: TRBD2; v_gene: TRBV18; j_gene: TRBJ2-1; abundance: NA; CDR3aa: CASSPPGLDFDEQFF; CDR3nt: TGTGCCAGCTCACCACCGGGACTAGATTTCGATGAGCAGTTCTTC
d_gene: NA; v_gene: TRBV7-8; j_gene: TRBJ2-3; abundance: NA; CDR3aa: CASSLASSTDTQYF; CDR3nt: TGTGCCAGCAGCTTAGCGTCCAGCACAGATACGCAGTATTTT
d_gene: TRBD2; v_gene: TRBV30; j_gene: TRBJ2-1; abundance: NA; CDR3aa: CAWSLTSGGDQFF; CDR3nt: TGTGCCTGGAGCTTGACTAGCGGGGGGGATCAGTTCTTC
d_gene: NA; v_gene: TRBV20-1; j_gene: TRBJ2-2; abundance: NA; CDR3aa: CSARVGGNTGELFF; CDR3nt: TGCAGTGCTAGGGTCGGGGGTAACACCGGGGAGCTGTTTTTT
d_gene: NA; v_gene: TRBV12-3/TRBV12-4; j_gene: TRBJ2-2; abundance: NA; CDR3aa: CASSQWEGGELFF; CDR3nt: TGTGCCAGCAGCCAATGGGAAGGCGGGGAGCTGTTTTTT
d_gene: NA; v_gene: TRBV12-3/TRBV12-4; j_gene: TRBJ1-5; abundance: NA; CDR3aa: CASSLGGLRNQPQHF; CDR3nt: TGTGCCAGCAGTTTGGGTGGGCTTCGCAATCAGCCCCAGCATTTT
d_gene: NA; v_gene: TRBV5-1; j_gene: TRBJ2-4; abundance: NA; CDR3aa: CASSPNRDSAKNIQYF; CDR3nt: TGCGCCAGCAGCCCCAACCGGGACTCTGCCAAAAACATTCAGTACTTC
d_gene: NA; v_gene: TRBV12-3/TRBV12-4; j_gene: TRBJ2-7; abundance: NA; CDR3aa: CASSLAQDHSYEQYF; CDR3nt: TGTGCCAGCAGTTTAGCGCAGGACCACTCCTACGAGCAGTACTTC
d_gene: NA; v_gene: TRBV10-1; j_gene: TRBJ1-1; abundance: NA; CDR3aa: CASSDPRGGNTEAFF; CDR3nt: TGCGCCAGCAGTGACCCACGGGGAGGGAACACTGAAGCTTTCTTT
d_gene: NA; v_gene: TRBV18; j_gene: TRBJ1-1; abundance: NA; CDR3aa: CASSARQVTNTEAFF; CDR3nt: TGTGCCAGCTCAGCAAGACAGGTAACGAACACTGAAGCTTTCTTT
d_gene: NA; v_gene: TRBV5-1; j_gene: TRBJ1-6; abundance: NA; CDR3aa: CASSLEVASSSPLHF; CDR3nt: TGCGCCAGCAGCTTGGAAGTGGCATCGAGTTCACCCCTCCACTTT
d_gene: NA; v_gene: TRBV7-8; j_gene: TRBJ2-7; abundance: few; CDR3aa: CASTRDRSSYEQYF; CDR3nt: TGTGCCAGCACCCGGGACCGGAGCTCCTACGAGCAGTACTTC
d_gene: NA; v_gene: TRBV14; j_gene: TRBJ1-1; abundance: NA; CDR3aa: CASSQNTEAFF; CDR3nt: TGTGCCAGCAGCCAGAACACTGAAGCTTTCTTT
d_gene: NA; v_gene: TRBV30; j_gene: TRBJ1-5; abundance: NA; CDR3aa: CAWSVAGDQPQHF; CDR3nt: TGTGCCTGGAGTGTGGCAGGGGATCAGCCCCAGCATTTT